These T cell receptor beta chains were read from a single sample in a study of blood T cell repertoires in COVID-19. The method was immunoSEQ multiplex PCR; TCRdb's version includes in-frame clones alone and lacks a portion of them. In the table there are some 130,000 clones, 85% to 90% of which are singletons. Sequenced sample: peripheral blood. The source of these receptors is a human donor in a cohort sampled during active COVID-19. Both conserved end residues are part of each CDR3. Each record gives: CDR3 length, clone size, D gene, J gene, V gene, CDR3 DNA, CDR3 protein. D genes are given only for firm matches. Size tells how often a clone was seen (once, few, many) or the class of an expanded clone, and some rows leave it out.

15	NA	TRBD1	TRBJ2-2	TRBV5-1	TGCGCCAGCAGCTTAGGGGGCCCGGTCACCGGGGAGCTGTTTTTT	CASSLGGPVTGELFF
17	NA	NA	TRBJ1-3	TRBV30	TGTGCCTGTCACCCGGGAGGCAGACGACTCCCTGGAAACACCATATATTTT	CACHPGGRRLPGNTIYF
15	NA	TRBD1	TRBJ2-7	TRBV5-1	TGCGCCAGCAGCTTGGCCACAGGGGCTGCGGACGAGCAGTACTTC	CASSLATGAADEQYF
14	NA	TRBD2	TRBJ2-5	TRBV5-4	TGTGCCAGCAGTCCCGGACTAGCCGTAGAGACCCAGTACTTC	CASSPGLAVETQYF
15	NA	NA	TRBJ2-6	TRBV3-1/TRBV3-2	TGTGCCAGCAGCCCAAAAAGCCCTGGGGCCAACGTCCTGACTTTC	CASSPKSPGANVLTF
14	NA	NA	TRBJ2-1	TRBV6-6	TGTGCCAGCAGAACCCGCCAGGCTCCCAATGAGCAGTTCTTC	CASRTRQAPNEQFF
14	NA	TRBD2	TRBJ2-1	TRBV7-2	TGTGCCAGCAGCCCTAGCGGGAGCCGAGGTGAGCAGTTCTTC	CASSPSGSRGEQFF
14	NA	TRBD1	TRBJ1-2	TRBV7-9	TGTGCCAGCAGCTTGGTGGGACAGGGGTACGGCTACACCTTC	CASSLVGQGYGYTF
13	NA	NA	TRBJ1-2	TRBV18	TGTGCCAGCTCACCACGTGGGGCCAGGGGCTACACCTTC	CASSPRGARGYTF
17	NA	TRBD1	TRBJ2-3	TRBV7-2	TGTGCCAGCAGCTTAGATATAAACAGGGGTGGCACAGATACGCAGTATTTT	CASSLDINRGGTDTQYF
17	NA	NA	TRBJ2-1	TRBV19	TGTGCCAGTAGTATAGAGGTGGGGCCTAGCTCCTACAATGAGCAGTTCTTC	CASSIEVGPSSYNEQFF
15	NA	NA	TRBJ1-4	TRBV6-1	TGTGCCAGCAGTGAAGCGAGGCAGCTTAATGAAAAACTGTTTTTT	CASSEARQLNEKLFF
10	NA	NA	TRBJ1-2	TRBV20-1	TGCAGTGCCGGGTGGGATGGCTACACCTTC	CSAGWDGYTF
13	NA	TRBD1	TRBJ2-5	TRBV28	TGTGCCAGCTTACAGGGGAACCAAGAGACCCAGTACTTC	CASLQGNQETQYF
14	NA	TRBD1	TRBJ1-6	TRBV19	TGTGCCAGTAGTATGGGGACAGGGTCGGCACCCCTCCACTTT	CASSMGTGSAPLHF
15	NA	NA	TRBJ1-1	TRBV9	TGTGCCAGCAGCATCCTAGAGGGGGAAGGTACTGAAGCTTTCTTT	CASSILEGEGTEAFF
16	few	NA	TRBJ1-2	TRBV19	TGTGCCAGTACCGGTTACGGGACACAAGATAACTATGGCTACACCTTC	CASTGYGTQDNYGYTF
11	NA	NA	TRBJ2-7	TRBV20-1	TGCAGTGCTAGAGACACCTACGAGCAGTACTTC	CSARDTYEQYF
13	NA	NA	TRBJ1-1	TRBV10-2	TGCGCCAGTACGGGACTCACGAACACTGAAGCTTTCTTT	CASTGLTNTEAFF
13	NA	NA	TRBJ1-5	TRBV19	TGTGCCAGTGCCAGGGAAGGGGATCAGCCCCAGCATTTT	CASAREGDQPQHF
14	NA	NA	TRBJ2-1	TRBV27	TGTGCCAGCAACACCTGGAGGGGGCCGAATGAGCAGTTCTTC	CASNTWRGPNEQFF
13	NA	NA	TRBJ1-1	TRBV28	TGTGCCAGCGGGCTACCGGCGAACACTGAAGCTTTCTTT	CASGLPANTEAFF
15	NA	TRBD2	TRBJ2-2	TRBV5-1	TGCGCCAGCAGCCCCGGGACTAGAGGCACCGGGGAGCTGTTTTTT	CASSPGTRGTGELFF
17	NA	TRBD1	TRBJ2-3	TRBV14	TGTGCCAGCAGCCAAACCCGGGGACAGGCCAGCACAGATACGCAGTATTTT	CASSQTRGQASTDTQYF
16	few	TRBD1	TRBJ2-7	TRBV5-8	TGTGCCAGCAGCTCAGCTTGGGGACAGGGGGCCTACGAGCAGTACTTC	CASSSAWGQGAYEQYF
16	NA	NA	TRBJ1-6	TRBV7-6	TGTGCCAGCAGCTTATCAGGGGCGGCGGGTAATTCACCCCTCCACTTT	CASSLSGAAGNSPLHF
12	NA	NA	TRBJ2-3	TRBV7-6	TGTGCCAGCAGCGGAAGCGCAGATACGCAGTATTTT	CASSGSADTQYF
14	NA	NA	TRBJ1-4	TRBV19	TGTGCCAGTAGTACGACAGGAGGCGGTGAAAAACTGTTTTTT	CASSTTGGGEKLFF
15	NA	TRBD1	TRBJ1-5	TRBV5-1	TGCGCCAGCAGCTTACAGGGGGCCTCCTATCAGCCCCAGCATTTT	CASSLQGASYQPQHF
17	NA	NA	TRBJ1-2	TRBV6-2/TRBV6-3	TGTGCCAGCAGTTACTTATTCCTCACCGAGTTGACGGGTGGCTACACCTTC	CASSYLFLTELTGGYTF
19	NA	NA	TRBJ2-1	TRBV5-1	TGCGCCAGCAGCATCCGAACTAGGCCCATGACCAATCTTGACAATGAGCAGTTCTTC	CASSIRTRPMTNLDNEQFF
13	NA	NA	TRBJ1-2	TRBV30	TGTGCCTGGAGTGCGTCAGGGGACTATGGCTACACCTTC	CAWSASGDYGYTF
15	few	NA	TRBJ2-1	TRBV9	TGTGCCAGCAGCCGAGGAGGGAGCTCCTACAATGAGCAGTTCTTC	CASSRGGSSYNEQFF
13	NA	NA	TRBJ2-1	TRBV4-3	TGCGCCAGCAGCCAGAAACTAGATCTTGAGCAGTTCTTC	CASSQKLDLEQFF
17	NA	TRBD2	TRBJ2-1	TRBV9	TGTGCCAGCAGCCCCGACCTACAGCGGGGCTCCTACAATGAGCAGTTCTTC	CASSPDLQRGSYNEQFF
15	NA	NA	TRBJ2-1	TRBV7-9	TGTGCCAGCAGCCCCAGAGGGGGGGGGCCGAATGAGCAGTTCTTC	CASSPRGGGPNEQFF
13	NA	TRBD1	TRBJ1-2	TRBV2	TGTGCCAGCACCTCGAGGGGGCGGAGCGGCTACACCTTC	CASTSRGRSGYTF
15	NA	TRBD2	TRBJ2-1	TRBV7-3	TGTGCCAGCAGCTTAAATAGCGGGCCCAGAAATGAGCAGTTCTTC	CASSLNSGPRNEQFF
15	NA	NA	TRBJ2-1	TRBV3-1/TRBV3-2	TGTGCCAGCAGCCAACTCCTGGGCAGCCTAGCTGAGCAGTTCTTC	CASSQLLGSLAEQFF
14	NA	NA	TRBJ1-4	TRBV5-1	TGCGCCAGCAATCCAACCGGGGGTGGGGAAAAACTGTTTTTT	CASNPTGGGEKLFF
15	NA	TRBD2	TRBJ2-1	TRBV27	TGTGCCAGCAGTTTTGGAAACGGGGGGGCTTATGAGCAGTTCTTC	CASSFGNGGAYEQFF
14	NA	NA	TRBJ1-1	TRBV11-2	TGTGCCAGCAGCCCCAAGGACGGGGGGTCTGAAGCTTTCTTT	CASSPKDGGSEAFF
15	NA	TRBD1	TRBJ1-2	TRBV4-1	TGCGCCAGCAGCCAGCCAGGGGGCGCCGAGTATGGCTACACCTTC	CASSQPGGAEYGYTF
15	NA	NA	TRBJ1-1	TRBV15	TGTGCCACCAGCAGAGATCGGGCAGGGGTCATTGAAGCTTTCTTT	CATSRDRAGVIEAFF
17	NA	TRBD2	TRBJ2-3	TRBV9	TGTGCCAGCAGCTCTAGCGGGGGGCTTCTGGGGACAGATACGCAGTATTTT	CASSSSGGLLGTDTQYF